Below are 26 T cell receptor beta chains sequenced from a single sample in a study of T cell repertoires in cytomegalovirus infection. In TCRdb, the reads were re-called with MiXCR into one record per CDR3 protein. The sample records around 250,000 distinct CDR3 sequences, 15% to 20% being singletons. The sequencing input was CD8+ T cells from PBMCs. These receptors came from a human donor in good health (CMV status not recorded). Some clones in this sample may be carry-over from other donors' samples.

This clonotype has a count of ten or more. The chain combines TRBV28 with TRBJ1-6, with a weak D call TRBD1 (5 bases). This CDR3 has 17 residues. Germline CDR1 MDHEN, CDR2 SYDVKM. V was clipped by 2 bases and J by 9 bases, with 20 bases between them. This CDR3 reads CASSLLPRRTKVSPLHF. Here the CDR3 DNA reads TGTGCCAGCAGTTTACTCCCACGCCGGACAAAGGTTTCACCCCTCCACTTT.

This clonotype occurred a few times. This chain joins TRBV7-9 and TRBJ2-5; no clear D gene. Trimming removed 3 bases at V and 5 bases at J, with 10 bases between. The V gene's germline CDR1 is SEHNR and CDR2 FQNEAQ (reference sequence). The CDR3 runs 13 residues. The DNA of the CDR3 is TGTGCCAGCAGCTTTGCCTTAGAGGAGACCCAGTACTTC. Amino acid sequence: CASSFALEETQYF. Full variable domain (missing parts from reference TRBV7-9 and TRBJ2-5): DTGVSQNPRHKITKRGQNVTFRCDPISEHNRLYWYRQTLGQGPEFLTYFQNEAQLEKSRLLSDRFSAERPKGSFSTLEIQRTEQGDSAMYLCASSFALEETQYFGPGTRLLVL.

This clonotype was counted a few times. J is TRBJ2-7 and V is TRBV7-9; D possibly corresponds to TRBD2 (5 bases). The CDR3 sequence is 13 residues long. Germline CDR1 and CDR2: SEHNR and FQNEAQ (reference sequence). Trimming removed 8 bases at V and 6 bases at J, with 17 bases between. CDR3 bases: TGTGCCAGCCTGGGTGAGGGATACGGCGAGCAGTACTTC. Encoded protein: CASLGEGYGEQYF.

In this sample, this clonotype turned up many times. The chain carries TRBV6-2 or TRBV6-3 and TRBJ1-2; D is unclear. CDR3 length: 13 residues. V was cut by 8 bases and J by 2 bases, with 12 bases left in between. The germline V gene encodes CDR1 MNHEY and CDR2 SVGEGT. The CDR3 spells CASGRSSNYGYTF. The CDR3 nucleotides read TGTGCCAGCGGGAGGAGCAGCAACTATGGCTACACCTTC.

The chain joins TRBV6-5 to TRBJ1-5; D unclear. The CDR3 consists of 13 residues. Germline assignment: CDR1 MNHEY and CDR2 SVGAGI. V lost 4 bases and J 6 bases, leaving 10 bases between the germline ends. The CDR3 region has the DNA TGTGCCAGCAGTTCGGGCGGCGGTCAGCCCCAGCATTTT. This sequence encodes CASSSGGGQPQHF.

This clonotype has a count of ten or more. The chain links TRBV7-2 to TRBJ1-2; 9 bases are shared with TRBD1. The CDR3 totals 19 residues. Per germline, CDR1 SGHTA and CDR2 FQGNSA. The V gene end was trimmed by 10 bases and the J gene end by 5 bases; junction bases not matched to a gene: 26. This CDR3 reads CATFSHPDTNDRGDYGYTF. The CDR3 DNA is TGTGCCACCTTCTCCCACCCCGACACCAATGACAGGGGGGATTATGGCTACACCTTC.

The chain links TRBV20-1 to TRBJ2-7; TRBD1 or TRBD2 may be the D gene (6 bases each). The CDR3 runs 16 residues. The V gene's germline CDR1 is DFQATT and CDR2 SNEGSKA (reference sequence). V was trimmed by 1 base and J by 1 base, leaving 17 bases between them. The DNA for the CDR3 is TGCAGTGCTAGAGGGGGGGCAGTGAGTTATTCCTACGAGCAGTACTTC. It specifies CSARGGAVSYSYEQYF.

The V and J genes are TRBV29-1 and TRBJ2-2; 9 nucleotides line up with TRBD1. The J segment lost 5 bases and the V segment lost 4 bases, leaving 2 bases of the junction unmatched. The CDR3 covers 13 residues. Germline V gene sequence: CDR1 SQVTM, CDR2 ANQGSEA. This CDR3 is CSVVQGATGELFF. The DNA of the CDR3 is TGCAGCGTTGTACAGGGGGCGACCGGGGAGCTGTTTTTT.

A single count supports this clonotype. The chain has TRBV19 and TRBJ2-1, with 8 bases identical to TRBD2. The V gene's germline CDR1 is LNHDA and CDR2 SQIVND (reference sequence). The CDR3 totals 14 residues. V was pared by 5 bases and J by 7 bases, with 7 bases of the junction left unmatched. The CDR3 nucleotides read TGTGCCAGTAGTTCGGCGGGGGGCCTAAATGAGCAGTTCTTC. As protein: CASSSAGGLNEQFF.

This clonotype was counted a few times. The chain carries TRBV27 and TRBJ1-5; unclear D gene. Between the trimmed V and J ends, which lost 1 base and 4 bases, there was a span of 17 bases. Germline V gene sequence: CDR1 MNHEY, CDR2 SMNVEV (reference sequence). The CDR3 runs to 17 residues. CDR3 residues: CASSLYGEQGDNQPQHF. In DNA, the CDR3 is TGTGCCAGCAGTTTATACGGGGAACAAGGCGATAATCAGCCCCAGCATTTT.

Concerning this clonotype: A read error may produce the germline difference seen at one junction end. The gene calls are TRBV6-1 and TRBJ2-1, with no clear D. CDR3 length: 14 amino acids. The germline V gene has CDR1 MNHNS and CDR2 SASEGT. The CDR3 sequence: CASSYQTSYKEQFF. The CDR3 DNA sequence: TGTGCCAGCAGTTACCAGACCTCCTACAAAGAGCAGTTCTTC.

In this sample, this clonotype turned up a few times. This rearrangement joins TRBV5-5 to TRBJ2-3; possible D gene TRBD2, 6 bases. CDR1 and CDR2 (germline): SGHKS, YYEKEE (reference sequence). The ends were cut back, 8 bases at V and 2 bases at J, with 18 bases in the middle. The CDR3 spans 15 residues. The CDR3 spells CASGGTPAPTDTQYF. The CDR3, as DNA: TGTGCCAGTGGGGGGACCCCAGCCCCCACAGATACGCAGTATTTT.

This chain uses TRBV4-1 with TRBJ2-1; TRBD2 matches at 7 bases. V shed 0 bases and J 4 bases; nucleotides not matched to a gene: 3. This CDR3 is 15 amino acids long. Germline CDR1 and CDR2: MGHRA and YSYEKL. The CDR3 sequence: CASSQDRGEYNEQFF. The DNA for the CDR3 is TGCGCCAGCAGCCAAGACCGGGGGGAATACAATGAGCAGTTCTTC.

This clonotype was picked up many times. The genes are TRBV28 and TRBJ1-1; D gene unclear. CDR1 and CDR2 (germline): MDHEN, SYDVKM. This CDR3 is built from 14 residues. The V end lost 3 bases, the J end lost 2 bases, and 10 bases lay between the germline ends. CDR3 loop: CASSFVADNTEAFF. CDR3 nucleotide sequence: TGTGCCAGCAGTTTCGTCGCCGATAACACTGAAGCTTTCTTT.

This clonotype was seen a handful of times. V and J are TRBV6-5 and TRBJ2-7; D remains ambiguous. Germline loops: CDR1 MNHEY, CDR2 SVGAGI. CDR3 size: 16 residues. The V and J ends lost 0 bases and 0 bases respectively, with 12 bases between them. This CDR3 is CASSYSRQALSYEQYF. The CDR3, as DNA: TGTGCCAGCAGTTACTCGCGGCAGGCTCTCTCCTACGAGCAGTACTTC.

The chain couples TRBV28 to TRBJ2-1, with D possibly being TRBD2 (5 bases). The CDR3 length is 15 residues. Germline-derived CDR1 and CDR2 are MDHEN and SYDVKM. The V end was cut by 8 bases, the J end by 0 bases, with 14 bases between. CDR3 coding DNA: TGTGCCAGCTTGGAGGTCCCCAGCTCCTACAATGAGCAGTTCTTC. It encodes CASLEVPSSYNEQFF.

This clonotype has at least ten counts. The rearrangement joins TRBV7-9 to TRBJ2-5; D possibly corresponds to TRBD2 (5 bases). The germline CDR1 and CDR2 sequences are SEHNR and FQNEAQ (reference sequence). The CDR3 length is 17 residues. V lost 5 bases to trimming and J lost 5 bases, with 24 bases between them. The CDR3 reads CASSQKRNRGFGETQYF. The CDR3, as DNA: TGTGCCAGCAGCCAAAAACGCAACAGAGGGTTTGGGGAGACCCAGTACTTC.

This clonotype was counted a few times. The chain employs TRBV11-3 and TRBJ2-5, with 8 bases lining up with TRBD1. Germline trimming cut 5 bases from V and 1 base from J; bases unmatched to any gene: 0. Germline loops: CDR1 SGHNT, CDR2 YENEEA. The CDR3 covers 13 residues. The CDR3 spells CASSQGAQETQYF. The CDR3 DNA reads as TGTGCCAGCAGCCAGGGGGCCCAAGAGACCCAGTACTTC.

V gene TRBV14 combines with J gene TRBJ2-1, with D unresolved. Germline CDR1 is SGHDN and CDR2 is FVKESK. The CDR3 is 13 amino acids. Trimming pared 4 bases from V and 0 bases from J, leaving 4 bases between. This CDR3 reads CASSPNSYNEQFF. CDR3 nucleotides: TGTGCCAGCAGCCCCAACTCCTACAATGAGCAGTTCTTC.

This clonotype was detected a few times. The V gene is TRBV20-1, the J gene TRBJ1-2; 11 bases line up with TRBD1. The CDR3 loop spans 13 amino acids. V was clipped by 5 bases and J by 8 bases; unmatched bases: 7. Germline V gene sequence: CDR1 DFQATT, CDR2 SNEGSKA (reference sequence). The CDR3 DNA reads as TGCAGTGCTCCGGGACAGGGGGTAGAGGGCTACACCTTC. Protein sequence: CSAPGQGVEGYTF.

This clonotype was found many times. The CDR3 spells CASSPRTLPYEQYF. For the CDR3, the DNA is TGTGCCAGTAGCCCCCGGACACTTCCCTACGAGCAGTACTTC. The V gene is TRBV19, the J gene TRBJ2-7; possibly TRBD1 for D (5 bases). The V end was cut by 6 bases, the J end by 2 bases, with 14 bases between. The CDR3 is 14 residues long. CDR1 and CDR2 from the germline V gene are LNHDA and SQIVND (reference sequence).

This clonotype was seen repeatedly, ten times or more. The CDR3 bases are TGCGCCAGCAGCCAAATTTCGGATACGCAGTATTTT. It codes for CASSQISDTQYF. V and J are TRBV4-1 and TRBJ2-3, with unresolved D. Germline values: CDR1 MGHRA, CDR2 YSYEKL. The CDR3 has 12 residues. The ends were cut back, 2 bases at V and 6 bases at J, with 6 bases in the middle.

The rearrangement links TRBV5-8 to TRBJ2-4; no reliable D call. The CDR3 is made up of 11 amino acids. Per germline, CDR1 SGHTS and CDR2 YDEGEE. With 4 bases removed from V and 8 bases from J, the gap between germline ends came to 7 bases. CDR3 coding DNA: TGTGCCAGCAGCCCCGGTTACATTCAGTACTTC. Translation: CASSPGYIQYF.

This clonotype was seen ten or more times. This chain links TRBV7-8 with TRBJ2-1; a possible D gene is TRBD2 (6 bases). V was pared by 5 bases and J by 8 bases, with 13 bases between. Germline assignment: CDR1 SGHVS and CDR2 FQNEAQ. The CDR3 length is 13 residues. The DNA of the CDR3 is TGTGCCAGCAGCGTACTAGCTTCCGATGAGCAGTTCTTC. Its protein product is CASSVLASDEQFF.

V gene TRBV28 combines with J gene TRBJ1-5, with 10 bases aligning to TRBD1. The CDR3 totals 17 residues. The V gene end was trimmed by 6 bases and the J gene end by 3 bases; junction bases not matched to a gene: 11. Germline V gives CDR1 MDHEN, CDR2 SYDVKM. The CDR3 region is CASSSVFGTGVNQPQHF. As DNA, the CDR3 is TGTGCCAGCAGCAGCGTTTTCGGGACAGGGGTCAATCAGCCCCAGCATTTT.

This clonotype was counted between two and nine times. The chain combines TRBV11-2 with TRBJ2-7; D call uncertain. The CDR3 has 11 residues. V lost 4 bases and J 1 base, leaving 2 bases between the germline ends. In germline, CDR1 is SGHAT, CDR2 FQNNGV. This CDR3 reads CASSWSYEQYF. CDR3 DNA sequence: TGTGCCAGCAGCTGGTCCTACGAGCAGTACTTC.